A selection of T cell receptor beta chains follows, all from one sample in a study of cytomegalovirus exposure and HLA in healthy donors. Here immunoSEQ multiplex PCR was the method, and the copy in TCRdb shows in-frame clones only, minus some. This sample yields about 160,000 clones, of which 79% are seen a single time; around 6.6% belongs to the top ten. The specimen was PBMCs. All receptors derive from a middle-aged man in good health and CMV-seropositive. CDR3s include the opening cysteine and the closing phenylalanine or tryptophan. D genes are given only for firm matches. Not every row has a clone size; where given, it reads once, few, many or a size class.

J gene | D gene | clone size | V gene | CDR3 DNA | CDR3 protein
TRBJ2-7 | . | few | TRBV20-1 | TGCAGTGCTGGATGGGGCCTCGAGCAGTACTTC | CSAGWGLEQYF
TRBJ2-1 | TRBD2 | . | TRBV10-3 | TGTGCCATCAGAGACGGGACTAGCGGGAGGGTTAATGAGCAGTTCTTC | CAIRDGTSGRVNEQFF
TRBJ2-1 | TRBD2 | . | TRBV5-4 | TGTGCCAGCAGCTTGGGACTAGCGGGATTATACAATGAGCAGTTCTTC | CASSLGLAGLYNEQFF
TRBJ2-7 | TRBD1 | . | TRBV27 | TGTGCCAGCAGTTTAAACGGGGACAGCTACGAGCAGTACTTC | CASSLNGDSYEQYF
TRBJ1-4 | . | . | TRBV10-3 | TGTGCCATCCGCGGCAGGGTTGAGGAAAAACTGTTTTTT | CAIRGRVEEKLFF
TRBJ2-2 | TRBD1 | . | TRBV2 | TGTGCCAGCAGTGAACTGGGGACAGGGAACACCGGGGAGCTGTTTTTT | CASSELGTGNTGELFF
TRBJ2-1 | . | . | TRBV11-1 | TGTGCCAGCAGCTTCAGTGGAGTAAATGAGCAGTTCTTC | CASSFSGVNEQFF
TRBJ2-1 | TRBD2 | . | TRBV5-1 | TGCGCCAGCAGCTTGGGCCTAGCGGATGAGCAGTTCTTC | CASSLGLADEQFF
TRBJ2-1 | TRBD2 | . | TRBV28 | TGTGCCAGCAGTTCTGGACACATCAAACTAGCGCCAGATTCCTACAATGAGCAGTTCTTC | CASSSGHIKLAPDSYNEQFF
TRBJ2-3 | . | . | TRBV7-9 | TGTGCCAGCAGCTTCGGAGATTCCACATCAGATACGCAGTATTTT | CASSFGDSTSDTQYF
TRBJ2-7 | TRBD2 | . | TRBV28 | TGTGCCAGCAGTCTGACCTGGACTAGCGGGAGATCGTACGAGCAGTACTTC | CASSLTWTSGRSYEQYF
TRBJ1-5 | TRBD1 | . | TRBV5-1 | TGCGCCAGCAGCCCGCAGGGGGCCAATCAGCCCCAGCATTTT | CASSPQGANQPQHF
TRBJ1-2 | TRBD1 | . | TRBV4-2 | TGTGCCAGCAGCACCCAACAGGGGGCGCAATACTATGGCTACACCTTC | CASSTQQGAQYYGYTF
TRBJ1-2 | . | . | TRBV4-1 | TGCGCCAGCAGCCAAGGACAGGAGACAAGCTATGGCTACACCTTC | CASSQGQETSYGYTF
TRBJ2-1 | . | . | TRBV6-1 | TGTGCCAGCAGTGAATTGGAGGTGTCGACAAACAATGAGCAGTTCTTC | CASSELEVSTNNEQFF
TRBJ2-7 | TRBD2 | . | TRBV11-3 | TGTGCCAGCAGCTTAAGAGCGGGAGGGGTCTACGAGCAGTACTTC | CASSLRAGGVYEQYF
TRBJ2-5 | TRBD2 | . | TRBV11-2 | TGTGCCAGCAGCCCAGCAAGACTAGCGGGAATAGAGACCCAGTACTTC | CASSPARLAGIETQYF
TRBJ2-1 | . | . | TRBV9 | TGTGCCAGCAGCGTAGACGCGGGTTCCTACAATGAGCAGTTCTTC | CASSVDAGSYNEQFF
TRBJ2-1 | TRBD2 | . | TRBV4-2 | TGTGCCAGCAGCCAAGCCCTAGCGGGAGTCAAATACAATGAGCAGTTCTTC | CASSQALAGVKYNEQFF
TRBJ1-2 | . | . | TRBV18 | TGTGCCAGCTCACCACGGATAATTTACAGGAACCTTTCTAACTATGGCTACACCTTC | CASSPRIIYRNLSNYGYTF
TRBJ2-1 | TRBD2 | . | TRBV5-4 | TGTGCCAGCAGTAGCGGGAGGGACTACAATGAGCAGTTCTTC | CASSSGRDYNEQFF
TRBJ2-7 | TRBD1 | . | TRBV11-1 | TGTGCCAGCAGCTCCCGGGACAGGGGCTCCTACGAGCAGTACTTC | CASSSRDRGSYEQYF
TRBJ2-7 | TRBD2 | . | TRBV6-6 | TGTGCCAGCAGTCGGACTAGCGGGAGTGGGTACGAGCAGTACTTC | CASSRTSGSGYEQYF
TRBJ1-1 | . | . | TRBV15 | TGTGCCACCAGCAGAGATGCTCGGGGGGGTGAAGCTTTCTTT | CATSRDARGGEAFF
TRBJ1-5 | . | few | TRBV6-6 | TGTGCCAGTCGCGTTACCGGGAGCAATCAGCCCCAGCATTTT | CASRVTGSNQPQHF